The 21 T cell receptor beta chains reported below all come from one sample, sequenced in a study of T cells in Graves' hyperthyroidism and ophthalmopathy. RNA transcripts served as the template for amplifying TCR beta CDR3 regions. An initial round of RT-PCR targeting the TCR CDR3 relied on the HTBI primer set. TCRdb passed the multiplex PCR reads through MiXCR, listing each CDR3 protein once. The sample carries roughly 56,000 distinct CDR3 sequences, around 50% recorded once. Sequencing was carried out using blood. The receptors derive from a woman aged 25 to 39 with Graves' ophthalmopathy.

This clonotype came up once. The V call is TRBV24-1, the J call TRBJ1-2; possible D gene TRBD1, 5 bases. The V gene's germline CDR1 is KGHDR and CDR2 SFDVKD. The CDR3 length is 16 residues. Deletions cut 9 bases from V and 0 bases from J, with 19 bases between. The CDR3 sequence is CATQARQSLTNYGYTF. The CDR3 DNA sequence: TGTGCCACCCAGGCGAGACAGAGTTTGACTAACTATGGCTACACCTTC.

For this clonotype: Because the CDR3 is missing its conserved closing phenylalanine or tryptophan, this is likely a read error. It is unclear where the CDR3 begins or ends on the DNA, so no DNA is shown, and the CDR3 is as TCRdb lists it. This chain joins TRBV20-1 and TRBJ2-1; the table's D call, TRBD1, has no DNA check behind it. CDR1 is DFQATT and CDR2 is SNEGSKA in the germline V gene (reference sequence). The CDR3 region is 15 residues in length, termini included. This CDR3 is CSAPGRQGAYNERFV.

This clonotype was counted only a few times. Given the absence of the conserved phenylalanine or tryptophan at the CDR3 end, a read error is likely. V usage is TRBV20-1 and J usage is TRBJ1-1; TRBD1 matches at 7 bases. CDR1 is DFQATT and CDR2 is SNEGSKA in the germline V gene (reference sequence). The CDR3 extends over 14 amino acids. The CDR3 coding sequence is TGCAGTGCTAGAGACGGGACAGCGAACACGGAAGCTTTCTCT. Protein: CSARDGTANTEAFS.

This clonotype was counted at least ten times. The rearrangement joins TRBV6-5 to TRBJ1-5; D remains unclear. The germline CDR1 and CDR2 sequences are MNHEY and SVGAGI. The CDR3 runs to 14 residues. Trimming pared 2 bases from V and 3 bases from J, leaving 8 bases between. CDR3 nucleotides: TGTGCCAGCAGTTACGGGCGTAACAATCAGCCCCAGCATTTT. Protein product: CASSYGRNNQPQHF.

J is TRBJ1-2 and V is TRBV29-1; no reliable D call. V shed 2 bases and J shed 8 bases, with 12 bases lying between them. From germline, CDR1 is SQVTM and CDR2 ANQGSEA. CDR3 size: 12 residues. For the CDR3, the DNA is TGCAGCGTTGAACCCGTAACTGGCGGCTACACCTTC. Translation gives CSVEPVTGGYTF.

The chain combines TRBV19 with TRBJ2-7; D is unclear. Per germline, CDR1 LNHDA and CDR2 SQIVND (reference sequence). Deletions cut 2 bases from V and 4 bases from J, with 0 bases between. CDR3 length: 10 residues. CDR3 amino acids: CASSIYEQYF. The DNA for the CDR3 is TGTGCCAGTAGTATATACGAGCAGTACTTC.

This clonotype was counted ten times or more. The CDR3 DNA sequence: TGTGCCAGCAGGGACTCGAGCTACGAGCAGTACTTC. This codes for CASRDSSYEQYF. The V and J genes are TRBV11-1 and TRBJ2-7, with D perhaps TRBD2 (5 bases). Trimming pared 6 bases from V and 3 bases from J, leaving 9 bases between. This CDR3 region has 12 residues. CDR1 is SGHAT and CDR2 is FQDESV in the germline V gene (reference sequence). The complete variable domain, with remaining parts taken from reference TRBV11-1 and TRBJ2-7, reads EAEVAQSPRYKITEKSQAVAFWCDPISGHATLYWYRQILGQGPELLVQFQDESVVDDSQLPKDRFSAERLKGVDSTLKIQPAELGDSAMYLCASRDSSYEQYFGPGTRLTVT.

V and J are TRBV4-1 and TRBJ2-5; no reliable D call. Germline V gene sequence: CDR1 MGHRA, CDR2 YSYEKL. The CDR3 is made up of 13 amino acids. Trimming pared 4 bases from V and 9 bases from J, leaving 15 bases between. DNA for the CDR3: TGCGCCAGCAGCCGGGGTGGCGATCAGCCCCAGTACTTC. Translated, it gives CASSRGGDQPQYF.

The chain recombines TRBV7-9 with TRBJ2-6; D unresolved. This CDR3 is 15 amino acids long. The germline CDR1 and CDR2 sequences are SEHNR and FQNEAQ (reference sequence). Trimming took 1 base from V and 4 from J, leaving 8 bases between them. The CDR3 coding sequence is TGTGCCAGCAGCTTAGACGCGACAGGGGCCAACGTCCTGACTTTC. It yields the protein CASSLDATGANVLTF.

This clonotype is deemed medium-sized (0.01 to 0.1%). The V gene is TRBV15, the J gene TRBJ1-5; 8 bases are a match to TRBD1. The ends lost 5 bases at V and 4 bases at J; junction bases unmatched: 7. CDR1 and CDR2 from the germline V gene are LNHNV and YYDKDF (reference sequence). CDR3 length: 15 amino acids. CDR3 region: CATSGRTGTNQPQHF. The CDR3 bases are TGTGCCACCAGCGGTCGGACAGGGACAAATCAGCCCCAGCATTTT.

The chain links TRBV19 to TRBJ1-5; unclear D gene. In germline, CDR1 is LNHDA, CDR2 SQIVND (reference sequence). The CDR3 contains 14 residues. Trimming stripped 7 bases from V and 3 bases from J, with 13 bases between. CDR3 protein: CASTPGRHNQPQHF. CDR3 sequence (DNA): TGTGCCAGTACTCCAGGACGGCACAATCAGCCCCAGCATTTT.

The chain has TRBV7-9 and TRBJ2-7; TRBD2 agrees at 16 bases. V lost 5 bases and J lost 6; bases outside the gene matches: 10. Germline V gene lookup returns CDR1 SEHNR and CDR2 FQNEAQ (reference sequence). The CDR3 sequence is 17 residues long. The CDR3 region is CASSRGLAGGHGGEQYF. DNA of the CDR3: TGTGCCAGCAGCAGGGGACTAGCGGGAGGGCACGGTGGCGAGCAGTACTTC.

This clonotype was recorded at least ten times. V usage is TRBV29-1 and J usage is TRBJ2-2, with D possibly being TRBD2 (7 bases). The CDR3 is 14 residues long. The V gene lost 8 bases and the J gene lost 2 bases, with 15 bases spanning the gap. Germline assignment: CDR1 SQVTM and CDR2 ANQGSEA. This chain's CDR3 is CSSWGGGNTGELFF. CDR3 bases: TGCAGCTCATGGGGGGGGGGCAACACCGGGGAGCTGTTTTTT.

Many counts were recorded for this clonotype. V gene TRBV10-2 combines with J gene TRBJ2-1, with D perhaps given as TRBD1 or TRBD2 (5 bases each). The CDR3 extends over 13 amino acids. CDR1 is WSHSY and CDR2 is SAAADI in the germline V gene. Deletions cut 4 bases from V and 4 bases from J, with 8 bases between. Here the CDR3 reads CASSGDQYNEQFF. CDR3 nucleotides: TGCGCCAGCAGTGGGGACCAGTACAATGAGCAGTTCTTC.

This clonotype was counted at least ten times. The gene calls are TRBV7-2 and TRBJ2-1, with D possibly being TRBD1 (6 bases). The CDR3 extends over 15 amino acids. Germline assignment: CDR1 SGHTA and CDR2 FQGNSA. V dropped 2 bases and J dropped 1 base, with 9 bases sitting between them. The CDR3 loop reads CASSLQGPSYNEQFF. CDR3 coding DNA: TGTGCCAGCAGCTTACAGGGGCCTTCCTACAATGAGCAGTTCTTC. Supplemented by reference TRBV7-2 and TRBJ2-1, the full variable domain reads GAGVSQSPSNKVTEKGKDVELRCDPISGHTALYWYRQSLGQGLEFLIYFQGNSAPDKSGLPSDRFSAERTGGSVSTLTIQRTQQEDSAVYLCASSLQGPSYNEQFFGPGTRLTVL.

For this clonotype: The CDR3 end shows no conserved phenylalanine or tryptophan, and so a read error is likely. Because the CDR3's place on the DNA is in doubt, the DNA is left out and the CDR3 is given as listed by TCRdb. This CDR3 is CSVDGGKE. This sequence joins TRBV29-1 and TRBJ2-1; the DNA was not used to check the table's D call, TRBD1. Germline CDR1 SQVTM, CDR2 ANQGSEA. The CDR3 has 8 amino acids, counting both end residues.

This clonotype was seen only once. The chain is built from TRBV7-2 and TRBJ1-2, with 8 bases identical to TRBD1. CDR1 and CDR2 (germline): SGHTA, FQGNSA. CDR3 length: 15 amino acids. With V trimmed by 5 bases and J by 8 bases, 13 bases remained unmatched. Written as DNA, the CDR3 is TGTGCCAGCAGCCCGCGGACAGGGACGGGAAGGGGCTACACCTTC. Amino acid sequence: CASSPRTGTGRGYTF.

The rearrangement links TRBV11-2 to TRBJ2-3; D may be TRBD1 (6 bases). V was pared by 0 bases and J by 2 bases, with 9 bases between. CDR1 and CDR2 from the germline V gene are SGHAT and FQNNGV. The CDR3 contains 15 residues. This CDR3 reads CASSLDRQATDTQYF. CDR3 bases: TGTGCCAGCAGCTTAGATCGACAGGCCACAGATACGCAGTATTTT.

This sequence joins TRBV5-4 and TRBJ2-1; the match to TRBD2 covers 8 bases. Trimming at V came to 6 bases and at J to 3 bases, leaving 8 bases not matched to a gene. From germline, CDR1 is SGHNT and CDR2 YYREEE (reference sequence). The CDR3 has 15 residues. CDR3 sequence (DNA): TGTGCCAGCACCAAAGGACTAGCTAACTACAATGAGCAGTTCTTC. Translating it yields CASTKGLANYNEQFF.

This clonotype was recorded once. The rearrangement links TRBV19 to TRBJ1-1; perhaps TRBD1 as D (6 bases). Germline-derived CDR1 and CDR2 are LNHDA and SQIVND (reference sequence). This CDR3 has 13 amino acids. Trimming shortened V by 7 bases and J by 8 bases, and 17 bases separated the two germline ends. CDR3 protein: CASNPTGGSEAFF. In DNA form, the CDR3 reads TGTGCCAGTAATCCAACGGGGGGCAGCGAAGCTTTCTTT.

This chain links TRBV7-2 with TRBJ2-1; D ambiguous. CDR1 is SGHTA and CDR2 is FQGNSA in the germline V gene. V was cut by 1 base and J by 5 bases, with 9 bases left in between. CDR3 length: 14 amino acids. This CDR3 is CASSLDWANNEQFF. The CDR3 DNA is TGTGCCAGCAGCTTAGATTGGGCCAACAATGAGCAGTTCTTC.